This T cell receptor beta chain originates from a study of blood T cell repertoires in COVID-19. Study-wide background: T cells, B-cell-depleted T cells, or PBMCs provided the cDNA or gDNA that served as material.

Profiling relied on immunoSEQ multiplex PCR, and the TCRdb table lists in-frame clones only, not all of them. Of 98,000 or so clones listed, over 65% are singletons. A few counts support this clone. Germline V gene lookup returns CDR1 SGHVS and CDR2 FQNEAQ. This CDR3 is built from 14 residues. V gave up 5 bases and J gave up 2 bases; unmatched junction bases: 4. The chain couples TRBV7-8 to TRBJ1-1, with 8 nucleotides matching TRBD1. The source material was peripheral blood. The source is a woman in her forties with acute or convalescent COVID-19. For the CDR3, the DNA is TGTGCCAGCAGCCCAGGACAGGGAAACACTGAAGCTTTCTTT. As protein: CASSPGQGNTEAFF.